These T cell receptor beta chains were read from a single sample in a study of T-cell memory formation after mild COVID-19. TCRdb re-analysed the 5' RACE reads in MiXCR, keeping a single row per CDR3 protein. The repertoire includes approximately 250,000 distinct CDR3 sequences, roughly 17% of them detected once, and roughly a fifth sits in the top ten. The sample was PBMCs or a T cell subset sorted from them (not recorded which). The receptors shown here come from a young man who had mild COVID-19 (a few samples of this study predate the infection). Cell type and time point are not known. Each CDR3 is given with its conserved first and last residue. D genes are given only for firm matches. Clone size is shown for a subset of rows, as once, few, many or a class of expanded clone.

d_gene,abundance,j_gene,v_gene,CDR3aa,CDR3nt
.,.,TRBJ2-2,TRBV7-3,CASAIGAYTGELFF,TGTGCCAGCGCCATAGGGGCGTACACCGGGGAGCTGTTTTTT
.,few,TRBJ1-1,TRBV4-3,CASSQEFAADEAFF,TGCGCCAGCAGCCAAGAATTCGCGGCGGATGAAGCTTTCTTT
.,.,TRBJ1-2,TRBV7-2,CASSSEPNYGYTF,TGTGCCAGCAGCTCTGAACCTAACTATGGCTACACCTTC
TRBD1,.,TRBJ2-1,TRBV7-8,CASRDGQGNEQFF,TGTGCCAGCAGGGACGGACAGGGCAATGAGCAGTTCTTC
TRBD2,.,TRBJ2-7,TRBV7-2,CASRLWDYSYEQYF,TGTGCCAGCAGACTATGGGACTACTCCTACGAGCAGTACTTC
.,.,TRBJ2-5,TRBV12-3/TRBV12-4,CASSFQVGETQYF,TGTGCCAGCAGTTTCCAGGTGGGAGAGACCCAGTACTTC
.,.,TRBJ1-5,TRBV12-3/TRBV12-4,CASATGGNQPQHF,TGTGCCAGCGCGACAGGAGGCAATCAGCCCCAGCATTTT
.,.,TRBJ2-1,TRBV12-3/TRBV12-4,CASSRLQEQFF,TGTGCCAGCAGCCGATTACAAGAGCAGTTCTTC
.,few,TRBJ1-1,TRBV4-3,CASSQGGYGTEAFF,TGCGCCAGCAGCCAAGGGGGGTACGGCACTGAAGCTTTCTTT
.,few,TRBJ2-7,TRBV5-6,CASSLERTYEQYF,TGTGCCAGCAGCTTGGAGCGAACCTACGAGCAGTACTTC
.,few,TRBJ2-7,TRBV20-1,CSARTGAGGHF,TGCAGTGCTAGAACGGGCGCAGGGGGGCACTTC
.,.,TRBJ2-3,TRBV15,CATLGEGDGTDTQYF,TGTGCCACCCTCGGGGAAGGTGATGGCACAGATACGCAGTATTTT
.,once,TRBJ1-5,TRBV5-1,CASSFDQDQPQHF,TGCGCCAGCAGCTTTGATCAGGATCAGCCCCAGCATTTT
TRBD1,many,TRBJ2-2,TRBV28,CATLPGDRDTGELFF,TGTGCCACCCTTCCCGGTGACAGGGACACCGGGGAGCTGTTTTTT
.,few,TRBJ1-2,TRBV9,CASKGSENYGYTF,TGTGCCAGCAAGGGAAGTGAAAACTATGGCTACACCTTC
.,.,TRBJ2-7,TRBV3-1,CASSQISGLEQYF,TGTGCCAGCAGCCAGATCTCAGGGCTCGAGCAGTACTTC
.,many,TRBJ2-7,TRBV20-1,CSARDLGGYEQYF,TGCAGTGCTAGAGATCTCGGCGGCTACGAGCAGTACTTC
.,.,TRBJ2-3,TRBV20-1,CSARDSRGTDTQYF,TGCAGTGCTAGAGATTCGCGGGGCACAGATACGCAGTATTTT
TRBD2,.,TRBJ2-1,TRBV6-2/TRBV6-3,CASSFGGLAGGPYNEQFF,TGTGCCAGCAGTTTCGGAGGACTAGCGGGGGGGCCCTACAATGAGCAGTTCTTC
TRBD1,.,TRBJ1-6,TRBV18,CASSHDRDSPLHF,TGTGCCAGCTCACATGACAGGGATTCACCCCTCCACTTT
.,.,TRBJ1-2,TRBV4-1,CASSQDNRVATF,TGCGCCAGCAGCCAAGATAACAGGGTCGCAACCTTC
.,few,TRBJ2-3,TRBV20-1,CSAPSLVSDTQYF,TGCAGTGCTCCGTCCCTCGTTTCAGATACGCAGTATTTT
TRBD2,.,TRBJ2-3,TRBV9,CASSVGLAASTDTQYF,TGTGCCAGCAGCGTAGGACTAGCGGCTAGCACAGATACGCAGTATTTT
TRBD1,few,TRBJ1-1,TRBV18,CASSDRANTEAFF,TGTGCCAGCTCAGACAGGGCGAACACTGAAGCTTTCTTT
.,.,TRBJ2-1,TRBV5-1,CASIPGPPGNEQVF,TGCGCCAGCATCCCGGGGCCCCCCGGCAATGAGCAGGTCTTC
.,.,TRBJ2-1,TRBV28,CASTRERGEQFF,TGTGCCAGCACCAGGGAGAGGGGTGAGCAGTTCTTC
.,few,TRBJ1-4,TRBV6-2/TRBV6-3,CASNDPSTAGEKLFF,TGTGCCAGCAACGACCCATCCACGGCGGGTGAAAAACTGTTTTTT
.,.,TRBJ2-5,TRBV15,CATSRDGQGGETQYF,TGTGCCACCAGCAGAGATGGGCAGGGGGGTGAGACCCAGTACTTC
TRBD2,few,TRBJ2-1,TRBV12-3/TRBV12-4,CASSLGRLAGDYRFF,TGTGCCAGCAGTTTAGGGAGACTAGCGGGGGACTATCGGTTCTTC
TRBD1,.,TRBJ1-2,TRBV29-1,CSDGQVKGYTF,TGCAGCGATGGACAGGTGAAAGGCTACACCTTC
.,many,TRBJ2-1,TRBV27,CASSGARRGSYNEQFF,TGTGCCAGCAGTGGGGCCCGGCGGGGCTCCTACAATGAGCAGTTCTTC
TRBD2,many,TRBJ2-3,TRBV3-1,CASSQEASGSTDTQYF,TGTGCCAGCAGCCAAGAGGCTAGCGGAAGCACAGATACGCAGTATTTT
.,few,TRBJ2-1,TRBV29-1,CSSGTEYNEQFF,TGCAGCTCCGGGACGGAGTACAATGAGCAGTTCTTC
.,few,TRBJ2-7,TRBV11-3,CASSYSRNGEQYF,TGTGCCAGCAGCTACTCTAGGAATGGCGAGCAGTACTTC
.,few,TRBJ1-2,TRBV4-2,CASSQTGTYVNYGYTF,TGTGCCAGCAGCCAAACCGGGACGTATGTAAACTATGGCTACACCTTC
TRBD1,.,TRBJ1-5,TRBV4-1,CASSQWPTGYSNQPQHF,TGCGCCAGCAGCCAATGGCCGACAGGGTATAGCAATCAGCCCCAGCATTTT
TRBD1,.,TRBJ2-7,TRBV20-1,CSAPGQGEGTYEQYF,TGCAGTGCTCCGGGACAGGGAGAGGGGACCTACGAGCAGTACTTC
TRBD2,.,TRBJ2-7,TRBV7-9,CASSPPVASGGAPYEQYF,TGTGCCAGCAGCCCCCCTGTTGCTAGCGGGGGGGCGCCCTACGAGCAGTACTTC
.,many,TRBJ1-1,TRBV5-1,CASKVRLEGWGTEAFF,TGCGCCAGCAAGGTGAGGTTGGAAGGCTGGGGCACTGAAGCTTTCTTT
.,few,TRBJ2-5,TRBV12-3/TRBV12-4,CASSLAVETQYF,TGTGCCAGCAGTTTAGCGGTAGAGACCCAGTACTTC